Each of the 2 T cell receptor beta chains below was sequenced from the same sample in a study of blood T cells in healthy people across ages. Together with a sample-barcoded 5' primer, a J-beta primer mix was included in a second PCR lasting about 6 to 11 cycles. TCRdb independently ran MiXCR on the 5' RACE reads; one entry per CDR3 protein. The sample has some 790,000 distinct CDR3 sequences, less than 35% seen once. The sequencing input was blood. These TCRs come from a woman older than 75 in good health.

For this clonotype: Relative to the germline gene, one junction end is altered; a read error may explain this. The CDR3 spells CAGSLDPETQYF. In DNA, the CDR3 is TGTGCCGGCAGCTTAGACCCAGAGACCCAGTACTTC. The rearrangement joins TRBV7-2 to TRBJ2-5; D remains unclear. The CDR3 runs 12 residues. CDR1 and CDR2 (germline): SGHTA, FQGNSA.

The sample holds many counts of this clonotype. For the CDR3, the DNA is TGTGCCAGCAGCCCTCCGCGGGGGCCGTCAGATACGCAGTATTTT. It yields the protein CASSPPRGPSDTQYF. The J gene is TRBJ2-3, the V gene TRBV7-9, with a possible D match to TRBD2 (7 bases). The CDR3 length is 15 residues. V lost 5 bases, J lost 4 bases, and 16 bases lay in between. The germline gives CDR1 SEHNR, CDR2 FQNEAQ (reference sequence).